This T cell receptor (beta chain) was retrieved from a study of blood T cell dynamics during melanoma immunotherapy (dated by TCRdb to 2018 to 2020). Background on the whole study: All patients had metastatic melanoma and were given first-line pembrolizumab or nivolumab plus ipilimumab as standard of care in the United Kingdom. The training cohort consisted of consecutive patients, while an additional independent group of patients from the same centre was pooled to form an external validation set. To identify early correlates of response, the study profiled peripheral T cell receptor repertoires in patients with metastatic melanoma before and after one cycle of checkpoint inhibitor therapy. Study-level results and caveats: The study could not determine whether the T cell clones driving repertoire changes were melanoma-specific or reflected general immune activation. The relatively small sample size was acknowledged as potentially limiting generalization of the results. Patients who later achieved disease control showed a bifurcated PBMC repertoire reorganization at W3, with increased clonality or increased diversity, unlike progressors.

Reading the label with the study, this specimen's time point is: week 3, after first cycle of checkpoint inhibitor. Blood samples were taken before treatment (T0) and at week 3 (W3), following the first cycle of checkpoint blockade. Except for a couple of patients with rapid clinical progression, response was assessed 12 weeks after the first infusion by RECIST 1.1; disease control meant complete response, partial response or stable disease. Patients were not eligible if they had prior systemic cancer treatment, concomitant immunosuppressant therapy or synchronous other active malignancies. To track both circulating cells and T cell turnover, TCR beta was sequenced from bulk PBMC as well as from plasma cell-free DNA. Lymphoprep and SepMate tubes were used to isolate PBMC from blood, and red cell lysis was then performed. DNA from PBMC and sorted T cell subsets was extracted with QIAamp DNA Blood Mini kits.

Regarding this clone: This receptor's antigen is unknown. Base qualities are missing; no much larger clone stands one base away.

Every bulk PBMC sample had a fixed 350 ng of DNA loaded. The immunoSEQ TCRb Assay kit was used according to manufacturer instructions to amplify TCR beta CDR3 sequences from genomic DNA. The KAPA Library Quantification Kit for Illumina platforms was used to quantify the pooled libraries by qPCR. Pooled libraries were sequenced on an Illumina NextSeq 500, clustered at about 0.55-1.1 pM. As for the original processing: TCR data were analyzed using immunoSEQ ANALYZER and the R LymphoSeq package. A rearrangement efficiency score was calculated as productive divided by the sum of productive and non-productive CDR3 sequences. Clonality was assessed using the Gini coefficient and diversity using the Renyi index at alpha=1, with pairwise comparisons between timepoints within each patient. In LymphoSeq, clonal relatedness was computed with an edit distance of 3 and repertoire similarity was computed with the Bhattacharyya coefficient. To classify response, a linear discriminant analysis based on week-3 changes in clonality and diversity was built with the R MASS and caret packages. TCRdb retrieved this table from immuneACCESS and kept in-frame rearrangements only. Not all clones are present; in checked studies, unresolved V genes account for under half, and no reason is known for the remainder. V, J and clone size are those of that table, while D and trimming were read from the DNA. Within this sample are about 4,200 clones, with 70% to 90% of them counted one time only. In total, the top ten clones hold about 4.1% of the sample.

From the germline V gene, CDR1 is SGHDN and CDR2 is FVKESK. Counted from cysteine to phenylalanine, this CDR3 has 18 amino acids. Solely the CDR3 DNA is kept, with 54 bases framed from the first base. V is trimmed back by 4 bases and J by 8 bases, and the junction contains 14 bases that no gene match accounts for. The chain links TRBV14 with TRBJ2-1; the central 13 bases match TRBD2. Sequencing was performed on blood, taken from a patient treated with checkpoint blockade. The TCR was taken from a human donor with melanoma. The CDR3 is CASSPRSGLAGVNDEQFF. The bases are TGTGCCAGCAGCCCTCGAAGCGGACTAGCGGGAGTTAATGATGAGCAGTTCTTC.